The 9 T cell receptor beta chains below come from one sample, sequenced in a study of blood T cell dynamics during melanoma immunotherapy. Sequenced by immunoSEQ multiplex PCR; TCRdb stores in-frame clones only, minus some. The table lists about 13,000 clones, over 85% of them singletons. The time point: pre-treatment baseline. Sequenced material: blood, taken from a patient treated with checkpoint blockade. The receptors shown here come from a human donor with melanoma.

V usage is TRBV18 and J usage is TRBJ2-1; TRBD2 aligns across 11 bases. Germline V gene sequence: CDR1 KGHSH, CDR2 LQKENI. J was trimmed by 3 bases and V by 2 bases; bases with no gene match: 3. This CDR3 has 16 residues. DNA of the CDR3: TGTGCCAGCTCACCATGGGGGACTAGCGGCTACAATGAGCAGTTCTTC. Translated, it gives CASSPWGTSGYNEQFF.

This clone was picked up one time. The genes are TRBV11-3 and TRBJ2-1; D might be TRBD1 (5 bases). Per germline, CDR1 SGHNT and CDR2 YENEEA. Trimming pared 1 base from V and 10 bases from J, leaving 11 bases between. The CDR3 covers 13 residues. The DNA of the CDR3 is TGTGCCAGCAGCTTAGGCTCAAGGACAGAGCAGTTCTTC. This codes for CASSLGSRTEQFF.

V usage is TRBV19 and J usage is TRBJ1-2; unclear D gene. V lost 1 base, J lost 5 bases, and 17 bases lay in between. Germline assignment: CDR1 LNHDA and CDR2 SQIVND (reference sequence). This CDR3 region has 16 residues. The CDR3 DNA follows: TGTGCCAGTAGTATAGGAGCCCCTAGGAGTTTATATGGCTACACCTTC. It specifies CASSIGAPRSLYGYTF.

This clone is a singleton in its sample. The CDR3 DNA reads TGTGCCAGCAGTACCGGGACAAAAGAGACCCAGTACTTC. It translates to CASSTGTKETQYF. The rearrangement joins TRBV2 to TRBJ2-5, with D possibly being TRBD1 (6 bases). CDR1 and CDR2 from the germline V gene are SNHLY and FYNNEI. The length of the CDR3 is 13 residues. V was trimmed by 5 bases and J by 3 bases, leaving 10 bases between them.

This chain uses TRBV18 with TRBJ2-3; 11 nucleotides agree with TRBD2. Germline CDR1 reads KGHSH; CDR2 reads LQKENI. The CDR3 totals 15 residues. V lost 0 bases to trimming and J lost 4 bases; unmatched junction nucleotides: 0. The chain's CDR3 is CASSPPSGRADTQYF. CDR3 coding DNA: TGTGCCAGCTCACCACCTAGCGGGAGGGCAGATACGCAGTATTTT.

This chain connects TRBV11-3 to TRBJ2-2; perhaps TRBD1 as D (6 bases). CDR3 length: 16 amino acids. In germline, CDR1 is SGHNT, CDR2 YENEEA. The V gene lost 5 bases and the J gene lost 4 bases, with 17 bases spanning the gap. The CDR3 protein is CASSADSFDPTGELFF. In DNA, the CDR3 is TGTGCCAGCAGCGCGGACAGCTTTGACCCCACCGGGGAGCTGTTTTTT.

The V and J genes are TRBV27 and TRBJ2-3; 9 bases line up with TRBD1. The CDR3 runs 15 residues. CDR1 MNHEY and CDR2 SMNVEV come from the germline V gene (reference sequence). The V gene end was trimmed by 3 bases and the J gene end by 3 bases; junction bases not matched to a gene: 4. The CDR3, as DNA: TGTGCCAGCAGTTTGAGGACAGGGGAAACAGATACGCAGTATTTT. Residues: CASSLRTGETDTQYF.

V is TRBV7-9 and J is TRBJ2-3; 7 nucleotides agree with TRBD2. Germline-derived CDR1 and CDR2 are SEHNR and FQNEAQ (reference sequence). The CDR3 is 14 amino acids. J gave up 4 bases and V 8 bases, and 9 bases lay outside the gene matches. This CDR3 is CASSTGRDPDTQYF. CDR3 nucleotides: TGTGCCAGCTCAACGGGGAGGGACCCAGATACGCAGTATTTT.

The V call is TRBV28, the J call TRBJ1-2; D perhaps matches TRBD1 (5 bases). The CDR3 sequence is 14 residues long. Per the germline V gene, CDR1 is MDHEN and CDR2 is SYDVKM. The V and J ends lost 2 bases and 6 bases respectively, with 13 bases between them. CDR3 nucleotide sequence: TGTGCCAGCAGTTTAGGGACCTTCCGGCATGGCTACACCTTC. As protein: CASSLGTFRHGYTF.